Below, one T cell receptor beta chain is given with its context. Because the CDR3 is missing its conserved closing phenylalanine or tryptophan, this is likely a read error. The entry originates in a study of molecular identifiers for immune sequencing clone quantification. Study-wide background: Four of five RNA aliquots from roughly 21,000 or 96,000 naive CD8 T cells were sequenced.

TCRdb re-analysed the PCR reads in MiXCR, keeping a single row per CDR3 protein. The sample lists 490,000 or so distinct CDR3 sequences; roughly a fifth were seen once. The CDR3 contains 13 residues. CDR1 is MNHEY and CDR2 is SVGEGT in the germline V gene. Trimming pared 0 bases from V and 2 bases from J, leaving 5 bases between. Sequenced material: naive CD8+ T cells from blood, with Jurkat cell RNA spiked in. The sample's subset: FACS-sorted CD8+CD4-CCR7+CD45RA+ naive T cells. V and J are TRBV6-2 or TRBV6-3 and TRBJ2-7; the D call may be TRBD1 or TRBD2 (5 bases each). The sequence was obtained from a human donor in good health. Some libraries in this study had Jurkat cell RNA spiked in. CDR3 nucleotide sequence: TGTGCCAGCAGTTACTCGGGACCCTACGAGCAGTACTCC. Its translation is CASSYSGPYEQYS.